These 6 T cell receptor beta chains were all obtained from the same sample, sequenced in a study of beta chain features in type 1 diabetes (dated by TCRdb to 2017 to 2018). The library was made by the immunoSEQ multiplex PCR assay. The High Capacity cDNA Reverse Transcription Kit was used to reverse transcribe all of the isolated RNA, meaning that expressed TCRB transcripts were what got sequenced. TCRdb stores this immuneACCESS table with in-frame sequences only. Part of the clones is absent; in the studies checked, under half of the shortfall reflects unresolved V genes, and no reason is known for the rest. This sample has 140,000 to 150,000 clones in its table, and roughly 10% of those were observed once. The ten largest account for roughly 1.3% of the sample. The material sequenced was naive CD4+ T cells from blood. The cell subset or site label here, explained by the study, means: true naive CD4+ T cells. The receptor source for this set is a man in his late teens or twenties in good health.

The chain joins TRBV4-1 to TRBJ2-3; the D is unclear. The CDR3 is made up of 13 amino acids. Germline-derived CDR1 and CDR2 are MGHRA and YSYEKL. V dropped 0 bases and J dropped 6 bases, with 7 bases sitting between them. The DNA of the CDR3 is TGCGCCAGCAGCCAAGAAGAGGTTGATACGCAGTATTTT. Translated: CASSQEEVDTQYF.

The CDR3 nucleotides are TGCGCCAGCAGCCAAGTGGCCCAGAACAATGAGCAGTTCTTC. Translating gives CASSQVAQNNEQFF. The rearrangement joins TRBV4-1 to TRBJ2-1; D is undetermined. Trimming pared 1 base from V and 5 bases from J, leaving 9 bases between. CDR1 MGHRA and CDR2 YSYEKL come from the germline V gene. There are 14 residues in the CDR3.

This clone was picked up a small number of times. The chain joins TRBV19 to TRBJ2-5, with TRBD2 identical over 9 bases. This CDR3 is 16 amino acids long. Per the germline V gene, CDR1 is LNHDA and CDR2 is SQIVND (reference sequence). Trimming at V came to 2 bases and at J to 1 base, leaving 5 bases not matched to a gene. DNA of the CDR3: TGTGCCAGTAGTATATCGAGCGGGGGGTCCCAAGAGACCCAGTACTTC. Translation: CASSISSGGSQETQYF.

The chain combines TRBV10-3 with TRBJ2-2, with 9 bases fitting TRBD2. This CDR3 has 14 residues. V gave up 4 bases and J gave up 6 bases; unmatched junction bases: 3. Germline lookup yields CDR1 ENHRY and CDR2 SYGVKD. Written as DNA, the CDR3 is TGTGCCATCAGTGCGCGGGGGGGCTCCGGGGAGCTGTTTTTT. Its translation is CAISARGGSGELFF.

This clone was picked up many times. The V and J genes are TRBV20-1 and TRBJ1-1; weak D call: TRBD1 (5 bases). Germline CDR1 is DFQATT and CDR2 is SNEGSKA (reference sequence). This CDR3 has 10 residues. CDR3 nucleotides: TGCAGGGGAGGGGACACTGAAGCTTTCTTT. Encoded protein: CRGGDTEAFF.

The rearrangement joins TRBV7-2 to TRBJ1-3; D gene uncertain. V dropped 6 bases and J dropped 4 bases, with 13 bases sitting between them. The CDR3 spans 14 residues. The germline V gene encodes CDR1 SGHTA and CDR2 FQGNSA. The CDR3 bases are TGTGCCAGCAGTCGATCCGCGGGGGGAAACACCATATATTTT. Translated: CASSRSAGGNTIYF.